These T cell receptor beta chains were read from a single sample in a study of blood T cell repertoires in COVID-19. Sequencing was performed with immunoSEQ multiplex PCR; in TCRdb, only in-frame clones are kept and a portion is missing. Counted here are some 250,000 clones, about 90% occurring once; the ten biggest clones make up 1.2%. Sequencing used PBMCs or T cells enriched from blood (not recorded which). The receptors originated from a human donor in a cohort exposed to, infected with or recovered from COVID-19 (not recorded which). The donor label of this sample is uncertain. CDR3s include the opening cysteine and the closing phenylalanine or tryptophan. D genes are given only for firm matches. Size is stated for part of the rows, as once, few or many counts, or as a class when the clone is expanded.

CASSQGAGQPNSPLHF TGCGCCAGCAGCCAAGGGGCGGGACAGCCCAATTCACCCCTCCACTTT - TRBD1 TRBJ1-6 16 TRBV4-1
CSVGSGSNEAFF TGCAGCGTTGGGTCGGGTTCGAACGAAGCTTTCTTT - - TRBJ1-1 12 TRBV29-1
CASSGTGANTEAFF TGTGCCAGCAGTGGGACAGGGGCCAACACTGAAGCTTTCTTT - TRBD1 TRBJ1-1 14 TRBV25-1
CASGGQVGNQPQHF TGTGCCAGTGGGGGACAGGTAGGCAATCAGCCCCAGCATTTT - TRBD1 TRBJ1-5 14 TRBV19
CASSPRDSPRNEQYF TGTGCCAGCAGCCCCAGGGACAGCCCGAGGAACGAGCAGTACTTC - TRBD1 TRBJ2-7 15 TRBV7-9
CASSSPGTASFSNQPQHF TGTGCCAGCAGCTCACCCGGGACAGCTAGCTTCAGCAATCAGCCCCAGCATTTT - - TRBJ1-5 18 TRBV21-1
CASTTGAGMNTEAFF TGTGCCAGCACGACAGGGGCGGGTATGAACACTGAAGCTTTCTTT - TRBD1 TRBJ1-1 15 TRBV27
CASSGPGISTDTQYF TGTGCCAGCAGCGGGCCCGGGATATCCACAGATACGCAGTATTTT once - TRBJ2-3 15 TRBV7-6
CASNQDSGNTIYF TGTGCCAGCAATCAGGACTCTGGAAACACCATATATTTT - - TRBJ1-3 13 TRBV2
CASSPSGGADTQYF TGCGCCAGCAGCCCTAGCGGGGGGGCGGATACGCAGTATTTT once TRBD2 TRBJ2-3 14 TRBV4-3
CASSRSPGGETQYF TGTGCCAGCTCAAGGAGCCCTGGAGGGGAGACCCAGTACTTC - - TRBJ2-5 14 TRBV18
CASSEASGGFTDTQYF TGTGCCAGCAGCGAGGCTAGCGGGGGTTTCACAGATACGCAGTATTTT - TRBD2 TRBJ2-3 16 TRBV9